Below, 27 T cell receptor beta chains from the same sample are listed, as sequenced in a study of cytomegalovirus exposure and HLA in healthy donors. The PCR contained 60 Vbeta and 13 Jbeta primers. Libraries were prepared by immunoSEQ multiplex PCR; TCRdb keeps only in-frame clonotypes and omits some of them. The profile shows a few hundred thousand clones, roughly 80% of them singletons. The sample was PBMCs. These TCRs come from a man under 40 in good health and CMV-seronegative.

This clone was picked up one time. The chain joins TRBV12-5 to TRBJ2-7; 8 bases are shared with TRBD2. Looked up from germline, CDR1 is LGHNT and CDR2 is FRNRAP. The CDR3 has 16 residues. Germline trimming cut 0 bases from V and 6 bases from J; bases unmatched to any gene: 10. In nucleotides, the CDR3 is TGTGCTAGTGGTTTGGTACGGGCCCCCCGGGAGGGCGAGCAGTACTTC. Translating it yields CASGLVRAPREGEQYF.

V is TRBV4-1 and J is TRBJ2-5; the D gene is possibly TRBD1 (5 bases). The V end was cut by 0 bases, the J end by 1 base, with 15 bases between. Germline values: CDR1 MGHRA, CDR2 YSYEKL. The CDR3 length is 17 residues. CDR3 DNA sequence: TGCGCCAGCAGCCAAGATTGGGGCCGATATTCCCAAGAGACCCAGTACTTC. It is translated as CASSQDWGRYSQETQYF.

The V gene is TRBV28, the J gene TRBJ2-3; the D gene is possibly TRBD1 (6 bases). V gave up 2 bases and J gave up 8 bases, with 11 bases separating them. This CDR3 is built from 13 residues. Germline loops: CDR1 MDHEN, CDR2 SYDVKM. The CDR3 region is CASSLTGLPTQYF. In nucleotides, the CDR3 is TGTGCCAGCAGTTTAACAGGGCTACCTACGCAGTATTTT.

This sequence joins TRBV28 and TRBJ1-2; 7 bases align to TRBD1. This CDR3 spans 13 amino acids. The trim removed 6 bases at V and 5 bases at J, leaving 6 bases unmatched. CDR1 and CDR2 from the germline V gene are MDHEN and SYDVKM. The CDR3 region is CASRPTGRYGYTF. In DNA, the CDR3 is TGTGCCAGCAGACCGACAGGGCGTTATGGCTACACCTTC.

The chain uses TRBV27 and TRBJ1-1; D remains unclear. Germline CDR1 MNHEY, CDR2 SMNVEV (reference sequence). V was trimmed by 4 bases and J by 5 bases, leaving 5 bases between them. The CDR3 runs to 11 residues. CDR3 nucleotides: TGTGCCAGCAGTTCGGGGACTGAAGCTTTCTTT. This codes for CASSSGTEAFF.

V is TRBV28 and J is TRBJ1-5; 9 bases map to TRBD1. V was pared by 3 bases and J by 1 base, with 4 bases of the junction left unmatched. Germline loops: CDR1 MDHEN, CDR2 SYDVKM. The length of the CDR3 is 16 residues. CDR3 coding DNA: TGTGCCAGCAGTTTTCTGACAGGGGGAAGCAATCAGCCCCAGCATTTT. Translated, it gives CASSFLTGGSNQPQHF.

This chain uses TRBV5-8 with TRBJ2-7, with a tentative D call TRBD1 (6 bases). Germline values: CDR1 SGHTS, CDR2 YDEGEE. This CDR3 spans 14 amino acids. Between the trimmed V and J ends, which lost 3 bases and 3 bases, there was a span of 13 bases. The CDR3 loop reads CASSYFRGNYEQYF. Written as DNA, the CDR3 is TGTGCCAGCAGCTATTTCAGGGGCAACTACGAGCAGTACTTC.

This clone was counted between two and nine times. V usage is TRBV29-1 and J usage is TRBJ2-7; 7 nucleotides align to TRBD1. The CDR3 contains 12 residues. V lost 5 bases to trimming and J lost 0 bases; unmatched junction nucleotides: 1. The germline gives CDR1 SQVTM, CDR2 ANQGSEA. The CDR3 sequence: CSVRGLSYEQYF. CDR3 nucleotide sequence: TGCAGCGTTAGGGGGCTCTCCTACGAGCAGTACTTC.

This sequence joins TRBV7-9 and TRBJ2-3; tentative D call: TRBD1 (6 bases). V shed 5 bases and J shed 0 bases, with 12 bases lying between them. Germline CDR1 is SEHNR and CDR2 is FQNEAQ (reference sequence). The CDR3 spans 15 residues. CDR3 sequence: CASSPRTESTDTQYF. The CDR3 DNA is TGTGCCAGCAGCCCGAGGACAGAGAGCACAGATACGCAGTATTTT. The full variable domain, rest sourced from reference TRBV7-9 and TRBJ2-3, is DTGVSQNPRHKITKRGQNVTFRCDPISEHNRLYWYRQTLGQGPEFLTYFQNEAQLEKSRLLSDRFSAERPKGSFSTLEIQRTEQGDSAMYLCASSPRTESTDTQYFGPGTRLTVL.

The CDR3 sequence is CASTLWGTSGGGGEQFF. For the CDR3, the DNA is TGTGCCAGCACCCTATGGGGGACTAGCGGGGGTGGGGGTGAGCAGTTCTTC. This chain uses TRBV2 with TRBJ2-1; 14 bases match TRBD2. The CDR3 sequence is 17 residues long. Germline V gives CDR1 SNHLY, CDR2 FYNNEI. The V and J ends lost 7 bases and 9 bases, in that order; junction bases with no gene match: 14.

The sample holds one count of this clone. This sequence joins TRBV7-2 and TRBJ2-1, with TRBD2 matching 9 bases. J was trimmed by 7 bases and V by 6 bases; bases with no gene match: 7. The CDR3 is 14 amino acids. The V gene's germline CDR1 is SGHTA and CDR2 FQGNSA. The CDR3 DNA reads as TGTGCCAGCAGTACCTTGGCGGGGGGGAATGAGCAGTTCTTC. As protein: CASSTLAGGNEQFF.

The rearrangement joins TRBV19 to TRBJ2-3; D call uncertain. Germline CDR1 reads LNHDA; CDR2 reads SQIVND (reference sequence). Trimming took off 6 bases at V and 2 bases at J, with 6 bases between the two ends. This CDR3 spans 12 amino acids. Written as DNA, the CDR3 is TGTGCCAGTAGGAGTAACACAGATACGCAGTATTTT. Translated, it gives CASRSNTDTQYF.

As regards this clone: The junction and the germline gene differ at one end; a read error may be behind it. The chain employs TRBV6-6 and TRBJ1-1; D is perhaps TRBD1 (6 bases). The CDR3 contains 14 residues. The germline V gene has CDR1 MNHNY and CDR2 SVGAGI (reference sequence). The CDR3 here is CATSDTGQNTEAFF. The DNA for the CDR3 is TGTGCCACCAGTGACACGGGACAGAACACTGAAGCTTTCTTT.

The CDR3 is CASIAGQGFTGELFF. CDR3 bases: TGCGCCAGCATCGCGGGACAGGGTTTCACCGGGGAGCTGTTTTTT. The chain employs TRBV5-1 and TRBJ2-2, with 9 bases that match TRBD1. The V segment lost 6 bases and the J segment 4 bases; nucleotides outside the gene matches: 7. The length of the CDR3 is 15 residues. Germline loops: CDR1 SGHRS, CDR2 YFSETQ.

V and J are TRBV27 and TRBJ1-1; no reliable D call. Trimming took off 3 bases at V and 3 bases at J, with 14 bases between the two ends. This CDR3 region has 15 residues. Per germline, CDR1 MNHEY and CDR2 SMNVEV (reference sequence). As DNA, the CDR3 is TGTGCCAGCAGTTTCCGGGGATTGACGGACACTGAAGCTTTCTTT. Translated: CASSFRGLTDTEAFF.

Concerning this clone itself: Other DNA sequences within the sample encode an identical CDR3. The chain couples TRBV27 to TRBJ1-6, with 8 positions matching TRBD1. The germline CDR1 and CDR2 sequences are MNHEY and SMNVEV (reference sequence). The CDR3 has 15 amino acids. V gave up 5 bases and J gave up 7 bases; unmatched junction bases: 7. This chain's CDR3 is CASSLRTGPNSPLHF. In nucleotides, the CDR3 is TGTGCCAGCAGTCTCAGGACAGGGCCAAATTCACCCCTCCACTTT.

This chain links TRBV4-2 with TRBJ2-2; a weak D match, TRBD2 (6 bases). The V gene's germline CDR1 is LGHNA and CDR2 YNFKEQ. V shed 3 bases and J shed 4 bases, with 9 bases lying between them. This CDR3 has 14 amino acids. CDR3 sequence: CASSQSGGTGELFF. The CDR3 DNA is TGTGCCAGCAGCCAGTCCGGGGGCACCGGGGAGCTGTTTTTT.

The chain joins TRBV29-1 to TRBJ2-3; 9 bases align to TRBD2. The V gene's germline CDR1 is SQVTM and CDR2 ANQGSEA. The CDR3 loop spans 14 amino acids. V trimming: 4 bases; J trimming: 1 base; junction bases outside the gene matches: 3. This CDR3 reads CSVAIAGGTDTQYF. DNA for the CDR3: TGCAGCGTTGCGATAGCGGGGGGCACAGATACGCAGTATTTT.

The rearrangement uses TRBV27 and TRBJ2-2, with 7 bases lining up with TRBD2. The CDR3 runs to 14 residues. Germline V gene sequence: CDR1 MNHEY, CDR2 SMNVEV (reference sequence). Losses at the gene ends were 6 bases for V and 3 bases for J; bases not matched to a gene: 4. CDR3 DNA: TGTGCCAGCAGCTCGCGGGGGTACACCGGGGAGCTGTTTTTT. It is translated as CASSSRGYTGELFF.

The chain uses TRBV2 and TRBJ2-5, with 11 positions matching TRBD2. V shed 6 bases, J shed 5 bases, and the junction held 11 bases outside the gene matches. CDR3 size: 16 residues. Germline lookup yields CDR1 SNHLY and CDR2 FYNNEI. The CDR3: CASRYNSGGAWETQYF. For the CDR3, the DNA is TGTGCCAGCAGATATAATAGCGGGGGGGCCTGGGAGACCCAGTACTTC. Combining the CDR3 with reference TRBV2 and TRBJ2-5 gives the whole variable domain EPEVTQTPSHQVTQMGQEVILRCVPISNHLYFYWYRQILGQKVEFLVSFYNNEISEKSEIFDDQFSVERPDGSNFTLKIRSTKLEDSAMYFCASRYNSGGAWETQYFGPGTRLLVL.

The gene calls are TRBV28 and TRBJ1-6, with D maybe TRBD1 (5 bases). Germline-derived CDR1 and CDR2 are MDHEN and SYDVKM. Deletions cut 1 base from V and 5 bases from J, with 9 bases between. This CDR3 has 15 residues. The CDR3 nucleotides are TGTGCCAGCAGTTTATCGGGGGTCGATAATTCACCCCTCCACTTT. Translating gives CASSLSGVDNSPLHF.

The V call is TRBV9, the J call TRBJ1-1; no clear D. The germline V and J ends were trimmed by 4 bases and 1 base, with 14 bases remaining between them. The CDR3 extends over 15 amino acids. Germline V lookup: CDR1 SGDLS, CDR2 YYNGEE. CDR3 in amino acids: CASSPESNRNTEAFF. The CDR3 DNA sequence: TGTGCCAGCAGCCCAGAGAGTAACAGGAACACTGAAGCTTTCTTT.

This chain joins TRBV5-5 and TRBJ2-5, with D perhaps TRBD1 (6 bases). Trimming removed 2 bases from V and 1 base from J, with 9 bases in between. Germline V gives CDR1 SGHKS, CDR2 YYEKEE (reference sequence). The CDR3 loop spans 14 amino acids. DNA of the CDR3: TGTGCCAGCAGCTTTCCGACAGGCCAAGAGACCCAGTACTTC. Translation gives CASSFPTGQETQYF.

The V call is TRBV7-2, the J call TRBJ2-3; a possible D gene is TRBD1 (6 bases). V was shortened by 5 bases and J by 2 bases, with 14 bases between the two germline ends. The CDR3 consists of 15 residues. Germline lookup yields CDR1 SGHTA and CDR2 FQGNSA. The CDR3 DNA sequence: TGTGCCAGCAGCCCCCGGTGGGACACCACAGATACGCAGTATTTT. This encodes CASSPRWDTTDTQYF.

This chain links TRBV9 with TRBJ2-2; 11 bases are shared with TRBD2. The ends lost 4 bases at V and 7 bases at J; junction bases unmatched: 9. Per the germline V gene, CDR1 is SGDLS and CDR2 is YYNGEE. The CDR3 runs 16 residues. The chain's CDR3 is CASSLTSGGMGGELFF. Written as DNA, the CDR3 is TGTGCCAGCAGCCTTACTAGCGGGGGTATGGGCGGGGAGCTGTTTTTT.

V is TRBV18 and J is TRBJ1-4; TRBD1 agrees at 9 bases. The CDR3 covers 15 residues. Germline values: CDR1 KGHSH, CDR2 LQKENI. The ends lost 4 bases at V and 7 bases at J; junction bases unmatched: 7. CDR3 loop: CASSRRQGEGEKLFF. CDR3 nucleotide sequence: TGTGCCAGCTCACGAAGACAGGGGGAGGGTGAAAAACTGTTTTTT.

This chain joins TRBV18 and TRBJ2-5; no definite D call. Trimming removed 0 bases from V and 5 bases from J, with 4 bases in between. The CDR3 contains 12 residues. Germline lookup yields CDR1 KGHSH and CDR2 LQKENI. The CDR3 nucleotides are TGTGCCAGCTCACCACCGGGCGAGACCCAGTACTTC. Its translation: CASSPPGETQYF.